Sequencing of this T cell receptor (beta chain) was carried out in a study of cytotoxic CD8 clonotypes in ibrutinib-treated CLL. Turning to the study itself: In all, under twelve patients were relapsed/refractory, 15 were treatment-naive and 17 were IGHV unmutated. Averaging across samples gave roughly 250,000 productive templates and approximately 87,000 productive rearrangements. Overall study findings and caveats: There were few public clonotypes, and on treatment they contracted or stayed stable.

A remark on this clone: Its antigen is still unknown. Germline and junction disagree at one end, which may indicate a read error.

The germline CDR1 and CDR2 sequences are ENHRY and SYGVKD. The CDR3 is made up of 17 amino acids. With sequencing, the targeted depth ranged from 1 in 200,000 to 1 in 1 million T cells. The table came from immunoSEQ multiplex PCR; TCRdb's copy has only in-frame clones and leaves some out. In the table there are about 300,000 clones, approximately 76% of which are singletons. The sample consisted of PBMCs, taken at disease progression, from a patient treated with ibrutinib. The rearrangement joins TRBV10-3 to TRBJ2-2; TRBD1 matches 9 bases. This receptor was taken from a human donor with chronic lymphocytic leukemia. The CDR3 is CAISRRDRAEGTRELFF. The CDR3 nucleotides are TGTGCCATCAGTCGCCGGGACAGGGCGGAGGGCACCCGGGAGCTGTTTTTT.